Below, 28 T cell receptor beta chains from the same sample are listed, as sequenced in a study of T cells in Graves' hyperthyroidism and ophthalmopathy. Authors of the study amplified TCR beta CDR3 regions from RNA transcripts. The HTBI primer set was used in a first-round RT-PCR of the TCR CDR3. Via MiXCR, TCRdb re-called the multiplex PCR reads, giving one row per CDR3 protein. The data hold about 350,000 distinct CDR3 sequences, with around 13% observed a single time. Sequences were obtained from blood. These receptors were obtained from a woman aged 40 to 49 with Graves' ophthalmopathy.

This clonotype came up many times. The chain is built from TRBV6-5 and TRBJ1-2; D is perhaps TRBD1 (6 bases). The CDR3 totals 14 residues. The germline CDR1 and CDR2 sequences are MNHEY and SVGAGI. Trimming shortened V by 0 bases and J by 8 bases, and 13 bases separated the two germline ends. The CDR3 coding sequence is TGTGCCAGCAGTTACTCTACCATAGGGGGGGGCTACACCTTC. Amino acids: CASSYSTIGGGYTF.

This clonotype was observed at least ten times. The chain links TRBV19 to TRBJ1-2, with D unclear. Trimming removed 2 bases from V and 6 bases from J, with 19 bases in between. The length of the CDR3 is 16 residues. The V gene's germline CDR1 is LNHDA and CDR2 SQIVND (reference sequence). Here the CDR3 reads CASSISATRRRDGYTF. DNA of the CDR3: TGTGCCAGTAGTATATCGGCCACACGGCGCCGGGATGGCTACACCTTC.

This clonotype was recorded many times. J is TRBJ2-1 and V is TRBV28, with 9 bases that match TRBD2. CDR1 and CDR2 (germline): MDHEN, SYDVKM. The V segment lost 4 bases and the J segment 8 bases; nucleotides outside the gene matches: 3. The CDR3 has 13 residues. CDR3 DNA: TGTGCCAGCAGTTCGGGGACTAGCTATGAGCAGTTCTTC. Translating gives CASSSGTSYEQFF. Drawing the rest from reference TRBV28 and TRBJ2-1, the complete variable domain is DVKVTQSSRYLVKRTGEKVFLECVQDMDHENMFWYRQDPGLGLRLIYFSYDVKMKEKGDIPEGYSVSREKKERFSLILESASTNQTSMYLCASSSGTSYEQFFGPGTRLTVL.

This clonotype was counted between two and nine times. This chain links TRBV19 with TRBJ2-1, with D perhaps matching TRBD1 (5 bases). The V end lost 6 bases, the J end lost 0 bases, and 15 bases lay between the germline ends. CDR1 and CDR2 (germline): LNHDA, SQIVND (reference sequence). The CDR3 loop spans 16 amino acids. CDR3 region: CASRPDRRPSYNEQFF. CDR3 DNA sequence: TGTGCCAGTAGGCCAGACAGACGACCCTCCTACAATGAGCAGTTCTTC.

In its sample, this clonotype was seen many times. The chain carries TRBV7-2 and TRBJ2-3; 15 bases are shared with TRBD2. From germline, CDR1 is SGHTA and CDR2 FQGNSA. V dropped 0 bases and J dropped 5; count of bases not matched to a gene: 3. The CDR3 is 17 amino acids. CDR3 DNA sequence: TGTGCCAGCAGCTTAGCAGGGACTAGCGGGAGGAGAGATACGCAGTATTTT. The encoded protein is CASSLAGTSGRRDTQYF.

The V and J genes are TRBV19 and TRBJ2-7, with D possibly matching TRBD1 (6 bases). Germline V gene data show CDR1 as LNHDA and CDR2 as SQIVND (reference sequence). The CDR3 runs to 20 residues. V was clipped by 4 bases and J by 2 bases, with 30 bases between them. CDR3 nucleotides: TGTGCCAGTAGTACAATCGCTAACACAGGGACGGTTAGGAGGACCTACGAGCAGTACTTC. Its protein is CASSTIANTGTVRRTYEQYF.

This clonotype has ten or more counts. This chain joins TRBV12-3 or TRBV12-4 and TRBJ1-6; tentatively, D is TRBD1 (5 bases). V was pared by 3 bases and J by 7 bases, with 13 bases between. This CDR3 contains 15 residues. CDR3 protein: CASSFEGILNSPLHF. In nucleotides, the CDR3 is TGTGCCAGCAGTTTTGAGGGGATCCTAAATTCACCCCTCCACTTT.

This clonotype was counted at least ten times. The gene calls are TRBV12-3 or TRBV12-4 and TRBJ2-3; 10 positions agree with TRBD2. This CDR3 has 17 amino acids. V shed 3 bases, J shed 1 base, and the junction held 7 bases outside the gene matches. The DNA of the CDR3 is TGTGCCAGCAGTTTGCAGCGGGGGGGCCATGGCACAGATACGCAGTATTTT. Translated, it gives CASSLQRGGHGTDTQYF.

This clonotype was detected many times. The V call is TRBV25-1, the J call TRBJ2-1; 10 positions agree with TRBD2. V was clipped by 3 bases and J by 1 base; unmatched bases: 9. CDR3 size: 18 residues. Germline loops: CDR1 MGHDK, CDR2 SYGVNS. CDR3 amino acids: CASSDSSGRPLSYNEQFF. The CDR3 DNA reads as TGTGCCAGCAGTGATTCTAGCGGGAGACCTTTATCCTACAATGAGCAGTTCTTC.

This clonotype was detected ten times or more. V gene TRBV27 combines with J gene TRBJ2-1; 13 bases are a match to TRBD2. Germline V lookup: CDR1 MNHEY, CDR2 SMNVEV (reference sequence). CDR3 size: 18 residues. J was trimmed by 5 bases and V by 1 base; bases with no gene match: 8. The CDR3 loop is CASSLYRLAGGRDNEQFF. In DNA form, the CDR3 reads TGTGCCAGCAGTTTATATCGACTAGCGGGGGGTCGAGACAATGAGCAGTTCTTC.

In its sample, this clonotype was seen many times. The chain carries TRBV12-3 or TRBV12-4 and TRBJ2-5; D is unclear. The CDR3 contains 12 residues. The V gene lost 4 bases and the J gene lost 5 bases, with 8 bases spanning the gap. CDR3 nucleotide sequence: TGTGCCAGCAGTTCCCTAGGGGAGACCCAGTACTTC. The encoded protein is CASSSLGETQYF.

This clonotype came up many times. The gene calls are TRBV28 and TRBJ1-1; a possible D gene is TRBD1 (5 bases). CDR1 MDHEN and CDR2 SYDVKM come from the germline V gene. Trimming took 5 bases from V and 0 from J, leaving 19 bases between them. CDR3 length: 17 residues. Written as DNA, the CDR3 is TGTGCCAGCAGTCCCTCTCCGGGACGACCTATGAACACTGAAGCTTTCTTT. Protein: CASSPSPGRPMNTEAFF.

Note on this clonotype: A much larger clone sits a single nucleotide away, making a read error possible. V is TRBV28 and J is TRBJ2-1; the D is unclear. The germline V gene encodes CDR1 MDHEN and CDR2 SYDVKM. The CDR3 contains 11 residues. CDR3: CTSSVDNEQFF. CDR3 DNA: TGTACCAGCAGTGTCGACAATGAGCAGTTCTTC.

There are many counts of this clonotype. The V gene is TRBV11-1, the J gene TRBJ2-7; D unclear. The CDR3 length is 13 residues. The V and J ends lost 1 base and 6 bases respectively, with 10 bases between them. Germline loops: CDR1 SGHAT, CDR2 FQDESV (reference sequence). Here the CDR3 DNA reads TGTGCCAGCAGCTTAGGGGAACCAACCGAGCAGTACTTC. Encoded protein: CASSLGEPTEQYF.

The chain carries TRBV6-2 or TRBV6-3 and TRBJ2-6; D call uncertain. The germline gives CDR1 MNHEY, CDR2 SVGEGT. Trimming cost V 3 bases and J 2 bases, with 8 bases left between them. This CDR3 has 15 residues. The CDR3 coding sequence is TGTGCCAGCAGTTATACGGACCCTGGGGCCAACGTCCTGACTTTC. This sequence encodes CASSYTDPGANVLTF.

In its sample, this clonotype was seen a few times. V is TRBV5-4 and J is TRBJ2-7; D may be TRBD2 (6 bases). Germline values: CDR1 SGHNT, CDR2 YYREEE (reference sequence). CDR3 length: 15 residues. Deletions cut 2 bases from V and 2 bases from J, with 14 bases between. The CDR3 coding sequence is TGTGCCAGCAGCTTAAGAGCTCGCGGGGCCTACGAGCAGTACTTC. Amino acid sequence: CASSLRARGAYEQYF.

This clonotype was seen only a few times. The rearrangement uses TRBV28 and TRBJ2-2; no definite D call. The CDR3 length is 16 residues. The ends were cut back, 1 base at V and 3 bases at J, with 12 bases in the middle. Germline-derived CDR1 and CDR2 are MDHEN and SYDVKM. CDR3 sequence: CASSLYMVVDTGELFF. CDR3 nucleotides: TGTGCCAGCAGTTTATATATGGTAGTGGACACCGGGGAGCTGTTTTTT.

J is TRBJ2-4 and V is TRBV20-1; 11 bases line up with TRBD1. Germline loops: CDR1 DFQATT, CDR2 SNEGSKA (reference sequence). The CDR3 spans 16 residues. Trimming took 2 bases from V and 2 from J; bases not matched to a gene: 5. The CDR3 DNA sequence: TGCAGTGCTAGACGGACAGGGGGCGCTTCCAAAAACATTCAGTACTTC. This encodes CSARRTGGASKNIQYF.

This clonotype was detected ten times or more. The chain links TRBV6-1 to TRBJ1-5; D not resolved. Germline V lookup: CDR1 MNHNS, CDR2 SASEGT. With 2 bases removed from V and 3 bases from J, the gap between germline ends came to 11 bases. The CDR3 runs 15 residues. CDR3 protein: CASSESVFDNQPQHF. CDR3 DNA: TGTGCCAGCAGTGAAAGTGTATTCGACAATCAGCCCCAGCATTTT.

This clonotype was seen repeatedly, ten times or more. The CDR3 spells CASSPGSTYEQYF. As DNA, the CDR3 is TGTGCCAGCTCTCCGGGGTCCACCTACGAGCAGTACTTC. The chain joins TRBV18 to TRBJ2-7; D is perhaps TRBD2 (5 bases). Trimming stripped 6 bases from V and 2 bases from J, with 11 bases between. The V gene's germline CDR1 is KGHSH and CDR2 LQKENI. The CDR3 runs 13 residues.

This clonotype has only a few counts. This rearrangement joins TRBV20-1 to TRBJ2-7; D is uncertain. This CDR3 has 8 amino acids. Per germline, CDR1 DFQATT and CDR2 SNEGSKA (reference sequence). Trimming removed 7 bases from V and 7 bases from J, with 5 bases in between. Here the CDR3 DNA reads TGCAGTGTCGGTGAGCAGTACTTC. This codes for CSVGEQYF.

The chain is built from TRBV20-1 and TRBJ2-7; no definite D call. CDR1 is DFQATT and CDR2 is SNEGSKA in the germline V gene (reference sequence). The V and J ends lost 1 base and 0 bases respectively, with 7 bases between them. The CDR3 totals 13 residues. In nucleotides, the CDR3 is TGCAGTGCTAGAGCTTCGAGCTCCTACGAGCAGTACTTC. Translating it yields CSARASSSYEQYF.

At least ten counts were recorded for this clonotype. V usage is TRBV27 and J usage is TRBJ2-2; TRBD2 is a possible D gene (5 bases). Trimming cost V 9 bases and J 0 bases, with 14 bases left between them. The CDR3 is 15 amino acids. The germline CDR1 and CDR2 sequences are MNHEY and SMNVEV (reference sequence). CDR3 sequence reads: CASSSGLTNTGELFF. CDR3 nucleotide sequence: TGTGCCAGTTCGTCAGGACTCACGAACACCGGGGAGCTGTTTTTT.

This clonotype has a count of ten or more. This chain joins TRBV20-1 and TRBJ1-6; 8 bases match TRBD1. Trimming cost V 3 bases and J 0 bases; bases outside gene matches: 7. Per germline, CDR1 DFQATT and CDR2 SNEGSKA (reference sequence). The CDR3 is made up of 17 amino acids. The CDR3 nucleotides read TGCAGTGCTAGGAGCAGGACAGGGAGCTCCTATAATTCACCCCTCCACTTT. Translation: CSARSRTGSSYNSPLHF.

This clonotype was counted at least ten times. The chain recombines TRBV7-9 with TRBJ2-5, with TRBD1 matching 9 bases. CDR3 length equals 12 residues. The V gene end was trimmed by 7 bases and the J gene end by 5 bases; junction bases not matched to a gene: 2. Germline V gene data show CDR1 as SEHNR and CDR2 as FQNEAQ (reference sequence). The CDR3 spells CASNRGLETQYF. Written as DNA, the CDR3 is TGTGCCAGCAACAGGGGGCTTGAGACCCAGTACTTC.

Many counts were recorded for this clonotype. This chain connects TRBV9 to TRBJ1-1; D gene ambiguous. The CDR3 loop spans 15 amino acids. Germline lookup yields CDR1 SGDLS and CDR2 YYNGEE. The V and J ends lost 0 bases and 4 bases respectively, with 13 bases between them. CDR3 coding DNA: TGTGCCAGCAGCGTAGGGGCAGAATTGTCCACTGAAGCTTTCTTT. This translates into CASSVGAELSTEAFF.

This clonotype has ten or more counts. V and J are TRBV12-3 or TRBV12-4 and TRBJ2-1, with 9 bases identical to TRBD2. This CDR3 is built from 15 residues. Losses at the gene ends were 8 bases for V and 13 bases for J; bases not matched to a gene: 18. CDR3 amino acids: CASLLSASGTGLQFF. The CDR3 bases are TGTGCCAGCCTTCTCTCGGCTAGCGGGACGGGTCTACAGTTCTTC.

The J gene is TRBJ2-3, the V gene TRBV4-1, with D perhaps given as TRBD1 or TRBD2 (5 bases each). The germline V and J ends were trimmed by 3 bases and 4 bases, with 11 bases remaining between them. The CDR3 extends over 14 amino acids. Germline V gene data show CDR1 as MGHRA and CDR2 as YSYEKL. CDR3 DNA sequence: TGCGCCAGCAGCCACGGGACCCTCCCAGATACGCAGTATTTT. It is translated as CASSHGTLPDTQYF.